Detailed here is one TCR beta chain. TCR beta CDR3 sequences were amplified from RNA transcripts. The TCR CDR3 first-round RT-PCR relied on the HTBI primer set. MiXCR, run by TCRdb on the multiplex PCR reads, gives a single entry per CDR3 protein. Counted here are about 570,000 distinct CDR3 sequences, around 15% occurring once; the ten biggest clones make up about 15%. The sample originates from a study of T cells in Graves' hyperthyroidism and ophthalmopathy. Patients aged 18 to 65 had newly diagnosed hyperthyroidism lasting under 2 months. It was over 9.5 ml of fresh peripheral blood that supplied the PBMCs. The CDR3 runs 15 residues. Germline CDR1 MGHDK, CDR2 SYGVNS. V was trimmed by 1 base and J by 4 bases, leaving 10 bases between them.

The chain links TRBV25-1 to TRBJ2-2; D is possibly TRBD2 (5 bases). This TCR was sampled from a woman aged 40-49 years with Graves' hyperthyroidism. Sequencing was done on a sample of blood. The CDR3, as DNA: TGTGCCAGCAGTGAATGGTCGGGGAGCACCGGGGAGCTGTTTTTT. It yields the protein CASSEWSGSTGELFF.